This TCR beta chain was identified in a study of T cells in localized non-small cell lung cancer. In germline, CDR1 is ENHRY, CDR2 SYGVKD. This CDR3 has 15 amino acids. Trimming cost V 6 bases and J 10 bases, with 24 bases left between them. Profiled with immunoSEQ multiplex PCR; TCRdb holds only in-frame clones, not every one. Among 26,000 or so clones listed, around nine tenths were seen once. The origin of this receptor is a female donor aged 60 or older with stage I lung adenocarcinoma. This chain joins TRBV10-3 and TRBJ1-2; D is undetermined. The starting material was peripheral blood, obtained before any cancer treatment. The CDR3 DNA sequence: TGTGCCATCAGATCTCCGCGGGCGGCCTCGGGAGACTACACCTTC. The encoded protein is CAIRSPRAASGDYTF.